The T cell receptor (beta chain) under discussion was sequenced for a study of early T cells in non-severe SARS-CoV-2 infection. Study as a whole: Bulk RNA isolated from unsorted whole blood underwent sequencing; chains were not paired.

This clonotype turned up a few times. The antigen remains undetermined. This CDR3 has 11 amino acids. With 8 bases clipped from V and 6 bases from J, the junction kept 1 base outside the gene matches. Germline CDR1 and CDR2: ENHRY and SYGVKD. Unique molecular identifiers (one per individual cDNA molecule) were attached. Using its own MiXCR run on the 5' RACE reads, TCRdb lists one record per CDR3 protein. The sample consists of about 30,000 distinct CDR3 sequences, approximately 5.2% of them appearing once. Overall study results and limits: Matching results from VDJdb favored anti-spike CD8 responses, leaving private and CD4 specificities undetected.

The V and J genes are TRBV10-3 and TRBJ2-1; 7 bases fit TRBD1. Sequencing was carried out using whole blood. The clonotype originates from an adult who was a healthcare worker with PCR-confirmed SARS-CoV-2 infection or an uninfected control (not recorded which). The CDR3 protein is CAIGTANEQFF. The CDR3 DNA follows: TGTGCCATCGGGACAGCCAATGAGCAGTTCTTC.